These 10 T cell receptor beta chains share one sample of origin, sequenced in a study of cytomegalovirus exposure and HLA in healthy donors. The protocol was immunoSEQ multiplex PCR, while the TCRdb copy is restricted to in-frame clones and leaves out a portion. There are approximately 220,000 clones in the sample; over 80% occur only once, and over 11% lies in the top ten. Sequencing used PBMCs. These receptor sequences come from a woman in her twenties or thirties in good health and CMV-seropositive.

The rearrangement links TRBV19 to TRBJ1-2; D is unresolved. Between the trimmed V and J ends, which lost 4 bases and 2 bases, there was a span of 11 bases. Looked up from germline, CDR1 is LNHDA and CDR2 is SQIVND (reference sequence). There are 14 residues in the CDR3. CDR3 sequence: CASSKREANYGYTF. The CDR3 region has the DNA TGTGCCAGTAGTAAGCGGGAGGCCAACTATGGCTACACCTTC. Full variable domain (rest looked up from reference TRBV19 and TRBJ1-2): DGGITQSPKYLFRKEGQNVTLSCEQNLNHDAMYWYRQDPGQGLRLIYYSQIVNDFQKGDIAEGYSVSREKKESFPLTVTSAQKNPTAFYLCASSKREANYGYTFGSGTRLTVV.

This clone was seen a handful of times. V is TRBV9 and J is TRBJ2-7; 9 bases fit TRBD1. The trim removed 4 bases at V and 7 bases at J, leaving 9 bases unmatched. The CDR3 loop spans 14 amino acids. Germline CDR1 reads SGDLS; CDR2 reads YYNGEE. CDR3 DNA sequence: TGTGCCAGCAGCCCCCAGGACAGGGGAAGTGAGCAGTACTTC. It yields the protein CASSPQDRGSEQYF. The full variable domain, rest sourced from reference TRBV9 and TRBJ2-7, is DSGVTQTPKHLITATGQRVTLRCSPRSGDLSVYWYQQSLDQGLQFLIQYYNGEERAKGNILERFSAQQFPDLHSELNLSSLELGDSALYFCASSPQDRGSEQYFGPGTRLTVT.

The chain is built from TRBV4-1 and TRBJ1-4, with TRBD1 identical over 8 bases. The trim removed 8 bases at V and 2 bases at J, leaving 10 bases unmatched. The CDR3 has 16 amino acids. CDR1 and CDR2 from the germline V gene are MGHRA and YSYEKL. The CDR3: CASLGQGFSTNEKLFF. The CDR3 nucleotides are TGCGCCAGCCTCGGACAGGGATTCAGCACTAATGAAAAACTGTTTTTT.

The chain carries TRBV10-1 and TRBJ1-1, with no clear D. The ends were cut back, 6 bases at V and 0 bases at J, with 8 bases in the middle. The CDR3 runs to 13 residues. CDR1 and CDR2 (germline): WNHNN, SYGVQD (reference sequence). The CDR3, as DNA: TGCGCCAGCAGACGAGACCTGAACACTGAAGCTTTCTTT. Protein: CASRRDLNTEAFF.

The V call is TRBV2, the J call TRBJ2-6; the match to TRBD2 covers 7 bases. The CDR3 has 15 amino acids. Germline V gene sequence: CDR1 SNHLY, CDR2 FYNNEI. V dropped 6 bases and J dropped 6; count of bases not matched to a gene: 8. Written as DNA, the CDR3 is TGTGCCAGCAGCCGCGGACTAGTTGTGGCCAACGTCCTGACTTTC. It is translated as CASSRGLVVANVLTF.

The chain carries TRBV6-1 and TRBJ2-1; weak D call: TRBD2 (6 bases). CDR1 and CDR2 (germline): MNHNS, SASEGT. This CDR3 spans 14 amino acids. V gave up 2 bases and J gave up 5 bases, with 10 bases separating them. DNA for the CDR3: TGTGCCAGCAGTGAACCGGGAGCGCACAATGAGCAGTTCTTC. This gives the protein CASSEPGAHNEQFF.

The V gene is TRBV27, the J gene TRBJ1-4; maybe TRBD1 (6 bases). The germline V and J ends were trimmed by 3 bases and 14 bases, with 22 bases remaining between them. CDR1 MNHEY and CDR2 SMNVEV come from the germline V gene (reference sequence). The CDR3 runs to 15 residues. The CDR3 nucleotides are TGTGCCAGCAGTTTTTTTAAAGGATCCGGTCAGGGGCTGTTTTTT. Its translation is CASSFFKGSGQGLFF.

The chain combines TRBV28 with TRBJ2-7; D unresolved. This CDR3 is built from 10 residues. V lost 2 bases, J lost 7 bases, and 3 bases lay in between. Germline V gives CDR1 MDHEN, CDR2 SYDVKM. In nucleotides, the CDR3 is TGTGCCAGCAGTTTACAGGAGCAGTACTTC. Amino acid sequence: CASSLQEQYF.

CDR3 sequence reads: CAWRTATNEKLFF. Written as DNA, the CDR3 is TGTGCCTGGCGGACAGCAACTAATGAAAAACTGTTTTTT. The genes are TRBV30 and TRBJ1-4, with D possibly TRBD1 on 6 matching bases. The CDR3 covers 13 residues. CDR1 is GTSNPN and CDR2 is SVGIG in the germline V gene (reference sequence). Trimming took off 5 bases at V and 0 bases at J, with 7 bases between the two ends.

DNA of the CDR3: TGCGCCAGCAGCCAAGGGGACTACAATGAGCAGTTCTTC. Its translation: CASSQGDYNEQFF. The chain combines TRBV4-1 with TRBJ2-1; D unclear. The ends were cut back, 1 base at V and 3 bases at J, with 4 bases in the middle. This CDR3 spans 13 amino acids. The germline V gene has CDR1 MGHRA and CDR2 YSYEKL.